The 12 T cell receptor beta chains below all came from one sample that was sequenced in a study of early T cells in non-severe SARS-CoV-2 infection. TCRdb used MiXCR to reprocess the 5' RACE reads, holding one entry per CDR3 protein. In the table there are about 92,000 distinct CDR3 sequences, roughly 15% of which are singletons. Sequencing was performed on whole blood. The receptors shown here come from an adult who was a healthcare worker with PCR-confirmed SARS-CoV-2 infection or an uninfected control (not recorded which).

The V and J genes are TRBV29-1 and TRBJ2-3; tentative D call: TRBD1 (6 bases). The CDR3 extends over 14 amino acids. Germline CDR1 is SQVTM and CDR2 is ANQGSEA. The V gene lost 4 bases and the J gene lost 4 bases, with 15 bases spanning the gap. DNA for the CDR3: TGCAGCGTTGTGAGAAACAGGGTAGCAGATACGCAGTATTTT. Its translation: CSVVRNRVADTQYF.

This clonotype was detected many times. The CDR3 DNA reads TGTGCCTGGAGTGGAAATACAGGGACAGCTGAAGCTTTCTTT. It yields the protein CAWSGNTGTAEAFF. The J gene is TRBJ1-1, the V gene TRBV30; TRBD1 matches 7 bases. The length of the CDR3 is 14 residues. The junction had 8 bases not matched to a gene; V was cut back by 1 base and J by 6 bases. Germline V lookup: CDR1 GTSNPN, CDR2 SVGIG (reference sequence). Full variable domain (missing parts from reference TRBV30 and TRBJ1-1): SQTIHQWPATLVQPVGSPLSLECTVEGTSNPNLYWYRQAAGRGLQLLFYSVGIGQISSEVPQNLSASRPQDRQFILSSKKLLLSDSGFYLCAWSGNTGTAEAFFGQGTRLTVV.

The J gene is TRBJ1-1, the V gene TRBV28; no firm D call. With 2 bases removed from V and 5 bases from J, the gap between germline ends came to 6 bases. From germline, CDR1 is MDHEN and CDR2 SYDVKM. This CDR3 has 12 residues. DNA for the CDR3: TGTGCCAGCAGTTTACGGCGGACTGAAGCTTTCTTT. This translates into CASSLRRTEAFF. Using reference TRBV28 and TRBJ1-1 for the parts outside the CDR3, the full variable domain is DVKVTQSSRYLVKRTGEKVFLECVQDMDHENMFWYRQDPGLGLRLIYFSYDVKMKEKGDIPEGYSVSREKKERFSLILESASTNQTSMYLCASSLRRTEAFFGQGTRLTVV.

The V call is TRBV11-2, the J call TRBJ2-1; TRBD2 matches 10 bases. The CDR3 length is 16 residues. The trim removed 4 bases at V and 7 bases at J, leaving 10 bases unmatched. Looked up from germline, CDR1 is SGHAT and CDR2 is FQNNGV. CDR3 protein: CASSSSLAGMGNEQFF. DNA for the CDR3: TGTGCCAGCAGCTCCTCACTAGCGGGGATGGGGAATGAGCAGTTCTTC.

This clonotype was counted a few times. This sequence joins TRBV6-5 and TRBJ1-5, with D unresolved. Germline loops: CDR1 MNHEY, CDR2 SVGAGI. The CDR3 extends over 17 amino acids. V was cut by 6 bases and J by 0 bases, with 18 bases left in between. CDR3 amino acids: CASREGRSLHSNQPQHF. The CDR3, as DNA: TGTGCCAGCAGGGAAGGGAGGTCCCTACATAGCAATCAGCCCCAGCATTTT.

This CDR3 is CSASIAFLKGGTRTQYF. CDR3 in DNA: TGCAGTGCTAGCATAGCGTTCCTTAAGGGGGGGACAAGGACCCAGTACTTC. The V and J genes are TRBV20-1 and TRBJ2-5; tentative D call: TRBD2 (7 bases). The germline V gene encodes CDR1 DFQATT and CDR2 SNEGSKA (reference sequence). The CDR3 is made up of 17 amino acids. With 3 bases removed from V and 7 bases from J, the gap between germline ends came to 27 bases.

V gene TRBV6-5 combines with J gene TRBJ2-2; D is undetermined. The germline CDR1 and CDR2 sequences are MNHEY and SVGAGI. This CDR3 spans 15 amino acids. The V and J ends lost 0 bases and 6 bases respectively, with 11 bases between them. CDR3 sequence reads: CASSYSGWLPGELFF. The CDR3 region has the DNA TGTGCCAGCAGTTACTCGGGGTGGCTCCCCGGGGAGCTGTTTTTT.

The chain links TRBV5-1 to TRBJ2-1; 8 bases match TRBD2. CDR3 length: 17 amino acids. With 0 bases clipped from V and 7 bases from J, the junction kept 12 bases outside the gene matches. Germline CDR1 and CDR2: SGHRS and YFSETQ. The CDR3: CASSLGLAGSSLNEQFF. In DNA, the CDR3 is TGCGCCAGCAGCTTGGGCCTAGCGGGTTCCAGTTTAAATGAGCAGTTCTTC.

The chain has TRBV12-3 or TRBV12-4 and TRBJ2-7; D may be TRBD1 (6 bases). The CDR3 loop spans 15 amino acids. V was shortened by 6 bases and J by 0 bases, with 15 bases between the two germline ends. The CDR3 region has the DNA TGTGCCAGCAGCAGCAGGGACACGTACTCCTACGAGCAGTACTTC. It is translated as CASSSRDTYSYEQYF.

The J gene is TRBJ1-5, the V gene TRBV12-3 or TRBV12-4, with D unclear. The CDR3 is made up of 12 amino acids. V gave up 8 bases and J gave up 7 bases, with 12 bases separating them. The CDR3 DNA sequence: TGTGCCAGCTGGGATCCGGGACAGCCCCAGCATTTT. This codes for CASWDPGQPQHF.

The rearrangement links TRBV11-2 to TRBJ2-7, with a weak D call TRBD1 (6 bases). CDR1 and CDR2 (germline): SGHAT, FQNNGV. Trimming took off 1 base at V and 0 bases at J, with 10 bases between the two ends. CDR3 size: 15 residues. Here the CDR3 reads CASSLGTAASYEQYF. Here the CDR3 DNA reads TGTGCCAGCAGCTTAGGGACAGCGGCCTCCTACGAGCAGTACTTC.

This clonotype was seen a handful of times. The chain combines TRBV15 with TRBJ1-1, with a tentative D call TRBD1 (6 bases). Per germline, CDR1 LNHNV and CDR2 YYDKDF (reference sequence). Trimming shortened V by 0 bases and J by 1 base, and 9 bases separated the two germline ends. The CDR3 spans 15 residues. CDR3 DNA: TGTGCCACCAGCAGAGATCCACAGGGGAACACTGAAGCTTTCTTT. Protein product: CATSRDPQGNTEAFF.